The TCR beta chain under discussion was sequenced for a study of blood T cell repertoires in COVID-19. Participants were placed into cohorts based on the clinical history they reported. The table came from immunoSEQ multiplex PCR; TCRdb's copy has only in-frame clones and leaves some out. Of roughly 200,000 clones in the sample, roughly 85% were seen once. The CDR3 loop spans 14 amino acids. The germline V gene encodes CDR1 SGHTA and CDR2 FQGNSA. The V segment lost 7 bases and the J segment 2 bases; nucleotides outside the gene matches: 6. Sequenced: PBMCs or T cells enriched from blood (not recorded which). The sequence came from a woman in her fifties or sixties who had been exposed to COVID-19. This chain joins TRBV7-2 and TRBJ2-7, with 9 bases identical to TRBD2. CDR3: CASTTRGGAYEQYF. DNA of the CDR3: TGTGCCAGCACGACTCGCGGGGGGGCCTACGAGCAGTACTTC. Supplemented by reference TRBV7-2 and TRBJ2-7, the full variable domain reads GAGVSQSPSNKVTEKGKDVELRCDPISGHTALYWYRQSLGQGLEFLIYFQGNSAPDKSGLPSDRFSAERTGGSVSTLTIQRTQQEDSAVYLCASTTRGGAYEQYFGPGTRLTVT.